This T cell receptor (beta chain) was captured in a study of shared clonotypes between healthy human individuals. As for the study in general: A couple of women and a few men aged 18 to 49 made up the donors.

Study-level points and caveats: Only blood was sampled, and tissue TCR repertoires likely differ from blood ones.

Several immunoSEQ plates received, in even portions, the genomic DNA of each subset. The input for sorted-subset replicate PCRs was around 0.2 ug DNA, tens of thousands of T cell genomes. Clones were sequenced by immunoSEQ multiplex PCR, and TCRdb holds only the in-frame ones, with some missing. This table has about 2.2 million clones, approximately 92% appearing once. The naive CD8 fraction comprised CD45RO-negative cells positively selected for CCR7 and excluded terminally differentiated effector memory CD45RA+ cells. This clone was seen only once. Its antigen is currently unknown. CDR1 MGHDK and CDR2 SYGVNS come from the germline V gene. The length of the CDR3 is 16 residues. V lost 3 bases to trimming and J lost 3 bases, with 16 bases between them.

The rearrangement uses TRBV25-1 and TRBJ2-3; D ambiguous. This receptor was taken from a man aged 18 to 29 in good health. Some clones in this sample may be carry-over from other donors' samples. The sequenced sample was naive CD8+ T cells from PBMCs. As DNA, the CDR3 is TGTGCCAGCAGTGAGAAACAGTACTCCAAAACAGATACGCAGTATTTT. It yields the protein CASSEKQYSKTDTQYF.